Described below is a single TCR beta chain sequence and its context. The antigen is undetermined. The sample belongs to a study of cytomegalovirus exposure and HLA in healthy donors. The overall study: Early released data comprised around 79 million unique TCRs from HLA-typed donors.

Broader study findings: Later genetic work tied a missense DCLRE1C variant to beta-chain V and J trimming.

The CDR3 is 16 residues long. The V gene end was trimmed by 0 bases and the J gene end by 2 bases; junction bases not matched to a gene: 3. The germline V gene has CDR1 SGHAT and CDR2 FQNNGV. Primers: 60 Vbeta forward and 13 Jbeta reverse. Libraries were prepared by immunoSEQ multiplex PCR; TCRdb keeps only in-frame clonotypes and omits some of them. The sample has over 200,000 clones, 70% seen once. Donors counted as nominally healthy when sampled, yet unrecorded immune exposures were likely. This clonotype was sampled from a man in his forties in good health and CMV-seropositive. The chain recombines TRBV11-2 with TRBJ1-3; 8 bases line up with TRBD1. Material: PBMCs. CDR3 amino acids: CASSLDRGRPGNTIYF. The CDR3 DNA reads TGTGCCAGCAGCTTAGACAGGGGGCGGCCTGGAAACACCATATATTTT.